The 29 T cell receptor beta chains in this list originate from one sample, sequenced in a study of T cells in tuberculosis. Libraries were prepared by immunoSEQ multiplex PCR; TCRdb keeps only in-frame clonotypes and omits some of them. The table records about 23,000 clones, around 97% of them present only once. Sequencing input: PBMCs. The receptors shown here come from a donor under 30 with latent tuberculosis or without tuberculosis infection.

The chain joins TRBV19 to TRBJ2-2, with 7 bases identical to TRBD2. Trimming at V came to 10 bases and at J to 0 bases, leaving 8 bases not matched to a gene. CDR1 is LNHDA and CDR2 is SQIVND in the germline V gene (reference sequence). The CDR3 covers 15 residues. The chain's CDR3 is CATLSGPTNTGELFF. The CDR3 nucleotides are TGTGCCACCCTTAGCGGGCCAACGAACACCGGGGAGCTGTTTTTT.

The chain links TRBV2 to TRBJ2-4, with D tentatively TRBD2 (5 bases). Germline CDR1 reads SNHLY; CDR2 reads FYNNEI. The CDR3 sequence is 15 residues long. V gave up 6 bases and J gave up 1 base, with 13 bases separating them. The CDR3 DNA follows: TGTGCCAGCAGCGAGGAGGTGGAGGCCAAAAACATTCAGTACTTC. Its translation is CASSEEVEAKNIQYF.

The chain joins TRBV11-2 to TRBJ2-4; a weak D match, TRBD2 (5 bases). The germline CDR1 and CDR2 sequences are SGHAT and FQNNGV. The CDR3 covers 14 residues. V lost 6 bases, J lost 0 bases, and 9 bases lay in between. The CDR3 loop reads CASSGLAAKNIQYF. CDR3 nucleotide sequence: TGTGCCAGCAGTGGACTGGCAGCCAAAAACATTCAGTACTTC.

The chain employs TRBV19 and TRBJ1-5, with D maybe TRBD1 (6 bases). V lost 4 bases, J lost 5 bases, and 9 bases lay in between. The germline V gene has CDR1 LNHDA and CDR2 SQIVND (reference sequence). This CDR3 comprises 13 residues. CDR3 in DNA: TGTGCCAGTAGTAGGGACACTTATCAGCCCCAGCATTTT. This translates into CASSRDTYQPQHF.

CDR3 sequence (DNA): TGTGCCAGCAGCCTACCCCAGGGGCAACAGCCCCAGCATTTT. Its protein is CASSLPQGQQPQHF. V is TRBV7-2 and J is TRBJ1-5; tentative D call: TRBD1 (6 bases). Trimming left V 5 bases short and J 7 bases short, with 15 bases between. The CDR3 loop spans 14 amino acids. Looked up from germline, CDR1 is SGHTA and CDR2 is FQGNSA.

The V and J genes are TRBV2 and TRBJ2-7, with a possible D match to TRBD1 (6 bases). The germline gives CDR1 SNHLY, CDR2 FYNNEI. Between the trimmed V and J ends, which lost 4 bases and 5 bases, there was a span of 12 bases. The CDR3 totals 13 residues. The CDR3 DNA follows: TGTGCCAGCAGTGGGGACATGTCCGACGAGCAGTACTTC. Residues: CASSGDMSDEQYF.

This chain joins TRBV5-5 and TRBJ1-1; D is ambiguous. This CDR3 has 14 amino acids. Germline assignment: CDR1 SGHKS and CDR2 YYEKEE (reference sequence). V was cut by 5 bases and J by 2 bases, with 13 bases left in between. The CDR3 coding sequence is TGTGCCAGCAGTCCCGGCGCGGTTAACACTGAAGCTTTCTTT. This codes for CASSPGAVNTEAFF.

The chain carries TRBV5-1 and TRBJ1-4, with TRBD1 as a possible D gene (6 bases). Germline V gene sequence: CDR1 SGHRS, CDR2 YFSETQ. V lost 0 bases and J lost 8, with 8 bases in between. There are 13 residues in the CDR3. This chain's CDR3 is CASSLEGDEKLFF. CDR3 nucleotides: TGCGCCAGCAGCTTGGAGGGGGACGAAAAACTGTTTTTT.

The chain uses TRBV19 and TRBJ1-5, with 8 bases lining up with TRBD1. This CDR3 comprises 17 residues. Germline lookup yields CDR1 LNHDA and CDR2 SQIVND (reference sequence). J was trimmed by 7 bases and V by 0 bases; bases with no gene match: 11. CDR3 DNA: TGTGCCAGTAGTATAGATCGGGGCAGGGGGCTGGGACAGCCCCAGCATTTT. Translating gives CASSIDRGRGLGQPQHF. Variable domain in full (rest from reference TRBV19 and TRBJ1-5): DGGITQSPKYLFRKEGQNVTLSCEQNLNHDAMYWYRQDPGQGLRLIYYSQIVNDFQKGDIAEGYSVSREKKESFPLTVTSAQKNPTAFYLCASSIDRGRGLGQPQHFGDGTRLSIL.

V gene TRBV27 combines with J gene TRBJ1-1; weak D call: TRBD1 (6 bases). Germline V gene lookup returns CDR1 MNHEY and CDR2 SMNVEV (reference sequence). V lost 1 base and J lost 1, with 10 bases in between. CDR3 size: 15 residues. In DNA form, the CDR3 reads TGTGCCAGCAGTTTATATCAGGGGCCGAACACTGAAGCTTTCTTT. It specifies CASSLYQGPNTEAFF.

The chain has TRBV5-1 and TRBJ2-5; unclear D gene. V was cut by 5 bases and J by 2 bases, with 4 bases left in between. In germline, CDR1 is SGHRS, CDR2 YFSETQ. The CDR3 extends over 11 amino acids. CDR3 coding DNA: TGCGCCAGCAGACAGCAAGAGACCCAGTACTTC. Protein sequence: CASRQQETQYF.

The CDR3 region has the DNA TGTGCCAGCAGCACTGGACTAGCGGGGGTATACGAGCAGTACTTC. This translates into CASSTGLAGVYEQYF. The gene calls are TRBV9 and TRBJ2-7; 13 bases agree with TRBD2. Germline-derived CDR1 and CDR2 are SGDLS and YYNGEE. This CDR3 region has 15 residues. The ends lost 4 bases at V and 4 bases at J; junction bases unmatched: 5.

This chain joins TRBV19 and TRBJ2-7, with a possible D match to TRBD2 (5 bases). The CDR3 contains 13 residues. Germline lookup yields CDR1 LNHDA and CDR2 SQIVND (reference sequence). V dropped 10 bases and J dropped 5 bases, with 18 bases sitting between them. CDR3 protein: CATTVGGADEQYF. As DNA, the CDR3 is TGTGCCACCACCGTCGGAGGTGCCGACGAGCAGTACTTC.

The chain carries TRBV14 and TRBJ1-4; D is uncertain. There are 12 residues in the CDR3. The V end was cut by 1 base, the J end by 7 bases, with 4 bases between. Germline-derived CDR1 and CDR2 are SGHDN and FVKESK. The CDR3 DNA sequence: TGTGCCAGCAGCCAAGTTATTGAAAAACTGTTTTTT. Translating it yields CASSQVIEKLFF.

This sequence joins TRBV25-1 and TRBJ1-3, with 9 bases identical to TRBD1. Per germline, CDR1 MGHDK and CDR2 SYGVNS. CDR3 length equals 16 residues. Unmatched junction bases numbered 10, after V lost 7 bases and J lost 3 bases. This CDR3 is CASTDPGTGLGNTIYF. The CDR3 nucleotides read TGTGCCAGCACTGATCCCGGGACAGGGCTTGGAAACACCATATATTTT.

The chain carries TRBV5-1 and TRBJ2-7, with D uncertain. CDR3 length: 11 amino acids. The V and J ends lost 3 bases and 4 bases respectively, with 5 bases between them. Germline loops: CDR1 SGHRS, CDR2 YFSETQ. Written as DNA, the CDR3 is TGCGCCAGCAGCTCTATTTACGAGCAGTACTTC. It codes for CASSSIYEQYF.

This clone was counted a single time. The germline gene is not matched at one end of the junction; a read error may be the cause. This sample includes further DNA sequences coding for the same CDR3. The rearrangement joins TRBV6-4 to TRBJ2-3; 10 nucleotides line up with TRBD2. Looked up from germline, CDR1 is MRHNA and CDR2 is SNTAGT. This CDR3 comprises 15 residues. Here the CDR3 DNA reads TGTGCCAGTAGTGACTCAGCGGGGGGGCCAGATACGCAGTATTTT. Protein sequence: CASSDSAGGPDTQYF.

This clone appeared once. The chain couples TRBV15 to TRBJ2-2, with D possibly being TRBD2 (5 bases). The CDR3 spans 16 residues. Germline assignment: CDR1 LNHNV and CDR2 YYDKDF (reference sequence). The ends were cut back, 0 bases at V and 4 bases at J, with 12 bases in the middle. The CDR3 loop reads CATSRENIRGTGELFF. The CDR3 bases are TGTGCCACCAGCAGAGAGAATATACGGGGCACCGGGGAGCTGTTTTTT.

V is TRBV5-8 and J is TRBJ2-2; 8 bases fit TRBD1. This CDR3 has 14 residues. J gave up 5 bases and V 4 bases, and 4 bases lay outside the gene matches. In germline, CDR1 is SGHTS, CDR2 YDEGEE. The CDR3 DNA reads TGTGCCAGCAGCCGGAGGACAGGGACCGGGGAGCTGTTTTTT. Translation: CASSRRTGTGELFF.

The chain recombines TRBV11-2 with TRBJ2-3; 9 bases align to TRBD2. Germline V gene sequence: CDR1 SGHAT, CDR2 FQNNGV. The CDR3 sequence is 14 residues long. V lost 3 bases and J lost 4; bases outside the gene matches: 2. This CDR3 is CASSLLAGPDTQYF. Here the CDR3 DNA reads TGTGCCAGCAGCTTGCTAGCGGGGCCAGATACGCAGTATTTT. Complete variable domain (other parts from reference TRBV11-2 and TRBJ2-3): EAGVAQSPRYKIIEKRQSVAFWCNPISGHATLYWYQQILGQGPKLLIQFQNNGVVDDSQLPKDRFSAERLKGVDSTLKIQPAKLEDSAVYLCASSLLAGPDTQYFGPGTRLTVL.

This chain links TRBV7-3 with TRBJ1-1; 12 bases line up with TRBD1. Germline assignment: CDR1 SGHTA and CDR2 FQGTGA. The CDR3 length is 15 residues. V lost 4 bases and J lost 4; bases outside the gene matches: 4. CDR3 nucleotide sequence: TGTGCCAGCAGCTGGGACAGGGGGCTGAGCACTGAAGCTTTCTTT. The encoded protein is CASSWDRGLSTEAFF.

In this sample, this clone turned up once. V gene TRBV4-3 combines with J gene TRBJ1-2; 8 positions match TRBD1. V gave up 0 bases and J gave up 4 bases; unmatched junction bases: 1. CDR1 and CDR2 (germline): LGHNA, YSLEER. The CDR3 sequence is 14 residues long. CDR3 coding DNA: TGCGCCAGCAGCCAAGAAACAGGGGGCTATGGCTACACCTTC. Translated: CASSQETGGYGYTF.

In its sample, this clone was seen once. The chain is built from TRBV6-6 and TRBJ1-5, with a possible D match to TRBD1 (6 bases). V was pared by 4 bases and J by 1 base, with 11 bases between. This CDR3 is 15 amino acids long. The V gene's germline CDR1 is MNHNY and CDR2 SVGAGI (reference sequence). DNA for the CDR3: TGTGCCAGCAGTTGGGGACAAAGAAGCAATCAGCCCCAGCATTTT. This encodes CASSWGQRSNQPQHF.

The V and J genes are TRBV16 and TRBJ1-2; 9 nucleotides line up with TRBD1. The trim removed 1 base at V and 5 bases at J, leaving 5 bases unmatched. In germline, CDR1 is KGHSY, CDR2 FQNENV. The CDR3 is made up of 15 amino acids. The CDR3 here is CASSQWTGDHYGYTF. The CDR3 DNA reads TGTGCCAGCAGCCAATGGACAGGGGACCATTATGGCTACACCTTC.

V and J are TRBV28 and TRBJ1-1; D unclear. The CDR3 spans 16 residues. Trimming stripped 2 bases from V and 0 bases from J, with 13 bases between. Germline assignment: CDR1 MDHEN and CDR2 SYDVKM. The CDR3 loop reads CASSLGRHRMNTEAFF. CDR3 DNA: TGTGCCAGCAGTTTAGGGCGACACCGCATGAACACTGAAGCTTTCTTT.

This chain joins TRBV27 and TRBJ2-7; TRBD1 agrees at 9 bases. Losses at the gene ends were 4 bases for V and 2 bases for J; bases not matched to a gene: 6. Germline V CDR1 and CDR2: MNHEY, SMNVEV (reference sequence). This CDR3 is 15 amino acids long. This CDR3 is CASSYQGTGPYEQYF. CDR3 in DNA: TGTGCCAGCAGTTACCAAGGGACAGGGCCCTACGAGCAGTACTTC.

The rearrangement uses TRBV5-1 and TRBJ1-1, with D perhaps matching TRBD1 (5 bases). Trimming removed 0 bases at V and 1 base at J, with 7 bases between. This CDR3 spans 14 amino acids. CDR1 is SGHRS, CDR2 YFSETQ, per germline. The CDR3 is CASSLEGANTEAFF. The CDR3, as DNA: TGCGCCAGCAGCTTGGAAGGGGCGAACACTGAAGCTTTCTTT.

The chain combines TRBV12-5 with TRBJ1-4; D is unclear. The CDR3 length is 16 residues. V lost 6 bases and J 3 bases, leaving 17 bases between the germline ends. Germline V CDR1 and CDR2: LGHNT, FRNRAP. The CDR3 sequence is CASGLGGNGANEKLFF. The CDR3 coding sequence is TGTGCTAGTGGCCTCGGAGGGAATGGGGCTAATGAAAAACTGTTTTTT.

CDR3 DNA sequence: TGTGCCAGCAGCTTAGGGCAGTCTAATCAGCCCCAGCATTTT. Amino acid sequence: CASSLGQSNQPQHF. The chain combines TRBV7-9 with TRBJ1-5, with D uncertain. This CDR3 spans 14 amino acids. Germline V gene lookup returns CDR1 SEHNR and CDR2 FQNEAQ (reference sequence). The V end was cut by 1 base, the J end by 4 bases, with 8 bases between.